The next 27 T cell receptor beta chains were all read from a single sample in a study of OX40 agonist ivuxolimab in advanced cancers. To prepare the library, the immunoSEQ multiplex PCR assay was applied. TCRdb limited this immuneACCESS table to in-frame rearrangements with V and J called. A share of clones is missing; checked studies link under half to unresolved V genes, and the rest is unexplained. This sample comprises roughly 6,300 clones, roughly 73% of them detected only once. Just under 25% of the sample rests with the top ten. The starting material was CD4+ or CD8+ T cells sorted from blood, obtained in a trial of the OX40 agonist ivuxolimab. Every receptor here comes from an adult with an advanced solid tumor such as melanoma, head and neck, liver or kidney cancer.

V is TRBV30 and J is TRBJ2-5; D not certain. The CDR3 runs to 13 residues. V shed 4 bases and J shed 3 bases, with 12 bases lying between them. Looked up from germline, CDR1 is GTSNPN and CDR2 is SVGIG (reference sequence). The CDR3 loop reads CAWTTGYKETQYF. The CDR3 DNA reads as TGTGCCTGGACCACGGGCTACAAAGAGACCCAGTACTTC.

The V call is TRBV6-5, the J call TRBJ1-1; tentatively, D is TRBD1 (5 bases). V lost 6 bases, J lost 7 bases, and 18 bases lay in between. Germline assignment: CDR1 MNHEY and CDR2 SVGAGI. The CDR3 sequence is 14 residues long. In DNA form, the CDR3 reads TGTGCCAGCAGACACGGCGCAGGGAACGGTGAAGCTTTCTTT. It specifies CASRHGAGNGEAFF.

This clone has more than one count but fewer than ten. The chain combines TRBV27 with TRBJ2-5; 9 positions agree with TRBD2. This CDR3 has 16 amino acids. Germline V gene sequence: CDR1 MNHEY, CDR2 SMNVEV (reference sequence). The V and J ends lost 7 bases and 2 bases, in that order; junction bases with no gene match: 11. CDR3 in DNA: TGTGCCAGCAACAGATGGGGCGGGAGGGGACAAGAGACCCAGTACTTC. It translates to CASNRWGGRGQETQYF.

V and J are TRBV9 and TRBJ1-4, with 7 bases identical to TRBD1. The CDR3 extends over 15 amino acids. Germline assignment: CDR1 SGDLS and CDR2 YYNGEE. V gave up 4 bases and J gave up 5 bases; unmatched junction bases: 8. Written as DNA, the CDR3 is TGTGCCAGCAGCCCCCCCACAGGGGTCAATGAAAAACTGTTTTTT. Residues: CASSPPTGVNEKLFF.

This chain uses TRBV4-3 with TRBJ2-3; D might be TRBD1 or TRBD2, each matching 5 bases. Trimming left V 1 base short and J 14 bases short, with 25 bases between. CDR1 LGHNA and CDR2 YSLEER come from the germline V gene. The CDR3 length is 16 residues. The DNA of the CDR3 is TGCGCCAGCAGCCAAGTGGCCGGGACGGATTCTCCCATCGCGTATTTT. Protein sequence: CASSQVAGTDSPIAYF.

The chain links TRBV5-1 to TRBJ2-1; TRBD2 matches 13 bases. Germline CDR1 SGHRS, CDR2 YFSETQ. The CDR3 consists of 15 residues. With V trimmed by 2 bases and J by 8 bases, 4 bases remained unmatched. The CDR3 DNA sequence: TGCGCCAGCAGCTTTTGGACTAGCGGGAGAGATGAGCAGTTCTTC. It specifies CASSFWTSGRDEQFF.

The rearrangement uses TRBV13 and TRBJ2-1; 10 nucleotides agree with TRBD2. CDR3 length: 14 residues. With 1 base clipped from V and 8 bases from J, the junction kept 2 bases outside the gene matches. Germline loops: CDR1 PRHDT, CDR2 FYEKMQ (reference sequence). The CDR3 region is CASSLVGLADEQFF. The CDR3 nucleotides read TGTGCCAGCAGCTTAGTAGGACTAGCGGATGAGCAGTTCTTC.

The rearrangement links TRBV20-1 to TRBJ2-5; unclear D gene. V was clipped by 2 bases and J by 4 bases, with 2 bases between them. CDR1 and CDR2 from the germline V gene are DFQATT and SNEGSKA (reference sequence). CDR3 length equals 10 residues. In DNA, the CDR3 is TGCAGTGCTAGATCAGAGACCCAGTACTTC. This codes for CSARSETQYF.

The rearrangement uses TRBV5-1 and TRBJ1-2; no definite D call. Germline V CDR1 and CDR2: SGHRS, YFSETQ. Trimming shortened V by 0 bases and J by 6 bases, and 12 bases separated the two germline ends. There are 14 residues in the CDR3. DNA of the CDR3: TGCGCCAGCAGCTTGGGGTCCTCCTATGATGGCTACACCTTC. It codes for CASSLGSSYDGYTF.

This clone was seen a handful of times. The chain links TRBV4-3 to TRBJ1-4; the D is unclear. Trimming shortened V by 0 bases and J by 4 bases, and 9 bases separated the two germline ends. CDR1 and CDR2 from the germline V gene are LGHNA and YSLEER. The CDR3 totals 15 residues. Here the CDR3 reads CASSQEKGLNEKLFF. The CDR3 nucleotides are TGCGCCAGCAGCCAAGAGAAGGGCCTTAATGAAAAACTGTTTTTT.

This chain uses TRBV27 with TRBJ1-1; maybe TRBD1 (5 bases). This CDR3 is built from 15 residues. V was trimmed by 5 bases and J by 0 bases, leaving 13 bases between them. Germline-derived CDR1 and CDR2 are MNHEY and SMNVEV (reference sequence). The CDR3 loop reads CASSPVWGLNTEAFF. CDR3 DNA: TGTGCCAGCAGTCCTGTATGGGGGTTGAACACTGAAGCTTTCTTT.

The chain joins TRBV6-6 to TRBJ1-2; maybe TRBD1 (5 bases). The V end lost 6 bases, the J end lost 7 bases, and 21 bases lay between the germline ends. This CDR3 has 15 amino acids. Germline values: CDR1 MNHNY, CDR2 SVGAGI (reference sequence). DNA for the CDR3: TGTGCCAGCAGCCCCTCCAGGGTCGGAAAGCGTGGCTACACCTTC. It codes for CASSPSRVGKRGYTF.

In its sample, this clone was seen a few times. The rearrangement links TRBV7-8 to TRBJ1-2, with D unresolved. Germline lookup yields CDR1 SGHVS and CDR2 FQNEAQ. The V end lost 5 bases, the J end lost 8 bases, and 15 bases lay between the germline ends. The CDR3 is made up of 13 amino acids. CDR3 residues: CASSPSQAMGYTF. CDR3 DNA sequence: TGTGCCAGCAGCCCCTCGCAGGCTATGGGCTACACCTTC.

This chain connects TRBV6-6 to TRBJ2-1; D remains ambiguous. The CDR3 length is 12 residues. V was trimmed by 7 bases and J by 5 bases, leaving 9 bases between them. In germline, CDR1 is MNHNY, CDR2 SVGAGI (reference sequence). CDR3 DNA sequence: TGTGCCAGCACCTCAGACGACAATGAGCAGTTCTTC. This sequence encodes CASTSDDNEQFF.

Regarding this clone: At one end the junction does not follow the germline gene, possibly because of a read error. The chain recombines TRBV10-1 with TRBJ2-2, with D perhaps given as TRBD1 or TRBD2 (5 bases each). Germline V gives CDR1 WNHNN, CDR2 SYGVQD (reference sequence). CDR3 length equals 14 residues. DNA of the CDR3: TGCGCCAGCATTGACTCCCCGCCCGGTGGGGGAGCTGTTTTT. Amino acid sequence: CASIDSPPGGGAVF.

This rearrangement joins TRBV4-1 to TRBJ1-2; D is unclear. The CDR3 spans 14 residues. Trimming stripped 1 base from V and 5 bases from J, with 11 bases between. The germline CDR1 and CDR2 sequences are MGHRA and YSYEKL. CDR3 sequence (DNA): TGCGCCAGCAGCCAAGGTATAGGAGTTTATGGCTACACCTTC. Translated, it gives CASSQGIGVYGYTF.

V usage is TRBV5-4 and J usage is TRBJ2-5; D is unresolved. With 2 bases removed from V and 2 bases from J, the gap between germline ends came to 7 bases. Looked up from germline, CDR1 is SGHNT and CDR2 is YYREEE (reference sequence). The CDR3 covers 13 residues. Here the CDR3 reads CASSFRPQETQYF. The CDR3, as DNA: TGTGCCAGCAGCTTTCGGCCTCAAGAGACCCAGTACTTC.

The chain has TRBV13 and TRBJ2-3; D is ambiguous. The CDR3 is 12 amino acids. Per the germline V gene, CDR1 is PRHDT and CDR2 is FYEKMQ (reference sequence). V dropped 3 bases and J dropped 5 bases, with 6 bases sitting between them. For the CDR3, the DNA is TGTGCCAGCAGCTTCGGGTTAGATACGCAGTATTTT. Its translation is CASSFGLDTQYF.

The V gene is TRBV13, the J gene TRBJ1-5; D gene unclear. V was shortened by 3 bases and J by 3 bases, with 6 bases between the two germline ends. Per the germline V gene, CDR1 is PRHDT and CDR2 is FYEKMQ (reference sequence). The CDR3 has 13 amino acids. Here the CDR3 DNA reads TGTGCCAGCAGCTTTCAGTCCAATCAGCCCCAGCATTTT. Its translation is CASSFQSNQPQHF.

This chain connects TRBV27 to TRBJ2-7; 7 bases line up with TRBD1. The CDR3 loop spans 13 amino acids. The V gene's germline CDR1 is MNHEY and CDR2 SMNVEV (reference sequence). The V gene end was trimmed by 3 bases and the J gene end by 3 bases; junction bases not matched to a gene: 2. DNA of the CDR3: TGTGCCAGCAGTTTCAGGGGGAGCTACGAGCAGTACTTC. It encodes CASSFRGSYEQYF.

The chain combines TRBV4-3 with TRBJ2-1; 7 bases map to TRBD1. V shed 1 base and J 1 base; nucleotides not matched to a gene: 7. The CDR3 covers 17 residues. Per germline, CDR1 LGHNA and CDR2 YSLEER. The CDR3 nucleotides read TGCGCCAGCAGCCAAGTTCAGGGGGTCCTATCCTACAATGAGCAGTTCTTC. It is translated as CASSQVQGVLSYNEQFF.

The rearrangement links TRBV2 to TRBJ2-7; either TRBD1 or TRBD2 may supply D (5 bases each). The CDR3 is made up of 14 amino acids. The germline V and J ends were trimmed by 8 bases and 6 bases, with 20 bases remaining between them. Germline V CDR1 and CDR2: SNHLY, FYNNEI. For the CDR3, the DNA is TGTGCCAGCGGGGCCGCGCGACTACCATTCGAGCAGTACTTC. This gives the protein CASGAARLPFEQYF.

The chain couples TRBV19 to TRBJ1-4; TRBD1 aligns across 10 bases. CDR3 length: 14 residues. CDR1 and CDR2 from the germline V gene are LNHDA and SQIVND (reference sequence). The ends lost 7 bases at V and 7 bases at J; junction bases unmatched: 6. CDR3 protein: CASIYRQGAEKLFF. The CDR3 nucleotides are TGTGCCAGTATCTACCGACAGGGGGCTGAAAAACTGTTTTTT.

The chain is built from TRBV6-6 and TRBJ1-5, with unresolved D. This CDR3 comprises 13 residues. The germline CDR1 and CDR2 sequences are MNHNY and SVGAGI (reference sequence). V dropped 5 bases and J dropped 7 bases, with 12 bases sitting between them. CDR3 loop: CASSGRGFQPQHF. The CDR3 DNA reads TGTGCCAGCAGTGGGCGGGGTTTCCAGCCCCAGCATTTT.

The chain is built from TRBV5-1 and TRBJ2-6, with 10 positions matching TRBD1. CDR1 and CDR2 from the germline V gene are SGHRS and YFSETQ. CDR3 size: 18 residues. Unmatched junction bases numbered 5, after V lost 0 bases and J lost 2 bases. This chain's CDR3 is CASSLEGTGVAGANVLTF. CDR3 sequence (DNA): TGCGCCAGCAGCTTGGAGGGGACAGGGGTCGCTGGGGCCAACGTCCTGACTTTC.

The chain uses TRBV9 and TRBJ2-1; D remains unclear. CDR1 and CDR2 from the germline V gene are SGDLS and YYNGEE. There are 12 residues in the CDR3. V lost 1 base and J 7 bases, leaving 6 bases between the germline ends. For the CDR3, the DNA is TGTGCCAGCAGCGTATTCGGGAATGAGCAGTTCTTC. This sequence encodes CASSVFGNEQFF. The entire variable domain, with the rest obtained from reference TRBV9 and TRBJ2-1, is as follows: DSGVTQTPKHLITATGQRVTLRCSPRSGDLSVYWYQQSLDQGLQFLIQYYNGEERAKGNILERFSAQQFPDLHSELNLSSLELGDSALYFCASSVFGNEQFFGPGTRLTVL.

CDR3 region: CATSSYRGPDTQYF. For the CDR3, the DNA is TGTGCCACCAGCAGCTACAGGGGACCAGATACGCAGTATTTT. The chain joins TRBV15 to TRBJ2-3, with 7 nucleotides matching TRBD1. The CDR3 loop spans 14 amino acids. J was trimmed by 4 bases and V by 3 bases; bases with no gene match: 4. From germline, CDR1 is LNHNV and CDR2 YYDKDF (reference sequence).